The 24 T cell receptor beta chains below were found in one sample sequenced in a study of T cells in Graves' hyperthyroidism and ophthalmopathy. What was amplified from RNA transcripts were TCR beta CDR3 regions. The primer set for the first-round RT-PCR of the TCR CDR3 was HTBI. Using its own MiXCR run on the multiplex PCR reads, TCRdb lists one record per CDR3 protein. The sample records 250,000 to 300,000 distinct CDR3 sequences, roughly 19% being singletons. The source material was blood. The receptors stem from a man in his fifties with Graves' ophthalmopathy.

This chain uses TRBV5-1 with TRBJ1-4; D is uncertain. V lost 4 bases, J lost 5 bases, and 12 bases lay in between. Germline CDR1 reads SGHRS; CDR2 reads YFSETQ. This CDR3 is built from 14 residues. The CDR3 loop reads CASSREGSNEKLFF. CDR3 nucleotide sequence: TGCGCCAGCAGCCGGGAGGGATCCAATGAAAAACTGTTTTTT.

Many counts were recorded for this clonotype. The genes are TRBV3-1 and TRBJ2-5; 8 positions agree with TRBD1. V was pared by 4 bases and J by 7 bases, with 8 bases of the junction left unmatched. The CDR3 contains 14 residues. Germline V gene sequence: CDR1 LGHDT, CDR2 YNNKEL (reference sequence). DNA for the CDR3: TGTGCCAGCAGCCTTGGACAGGGCCAAAGGACCCAGTACTTC. This encodes CASSLGQGQRTQYF.

This clonotype was recorded many times. The V call is TRBV30, the J call TRBJ1-5; 9 nucleotides align to TRBD1. V was clipped by 2 bases and J by 6 bases; unmatched bases: 5. Germline CDR1 and CDR2: GTSNPN and SVGIG (reference sequence). The CDR3 spans 14 residues. The CDR3 nucleotides are TGTGCCTGGAGTCCGACAGGGGGTGCTCAGCCCCAGCATTTT. Protein sequence: CAWSPTGGAQPQHF.

This clonotype was counted many times. V and J are TRBV27 and TRBJ2-3; 7 bases map to TRBD2. CDR1 is MNHEY and CDR2 is SMNVEV in the germline V gene (reference sequence). Losses at the gene ends were 5 bases for V and 4 bases for J; bases not matched to a gene: 9. The CDR3 is 15 residues long. The CDR3: CASSLQGTKSDTQYF. CDR3 in DNA: TGTGCCAGCAGTCTACAAGGGACTAAATCAGATACGCAGTATTTT.

The chain employs TRBV19 and TRBJ1-5; D gene uncertain. The CDR3 runs to 13 residues. Trimming took off 1 base at V and 6 bases at J, with 7 bases between the two ends. Germline V gives CDR1 LNHDA, CDR2 SQIVND (reference sequence). The CDR3 reads CASSIGEAQPQHF. The CDR3 region has the DNA TGTGCCAGTAGTATAGGAGAGGCTCAGCCCCAGCATTTT.

This clonotype has ten or more counts. The V call is TRBV20-1, the J call TRBJ2-1, with 8 positions matching TRBD1. The CDR3 totals 15 residues. The germline V gene has CDR1 DFQATT and CDR2 SNEGSKA (reference sequence). With V trimmed by 2 bases and J by 7 bases, 10 bases remained unmatched. CDR3 nucleotide sequence: TGCAGTGCTAGACGCGGACAGGGAGGTGGGAATGAGCAGTTCTTC. This codes for CSARRGQGGGNEQFF.

The V and J genes are TRBV9 and TRBJ2-1; D uncertain. Germline V gives CDR1 SGDLS, CDR2 YYNGEE. V lost 0 bases to trimming and J lost 3 bases, with 13 bases between them. This CDR3 region has 16 residues. The DNA of the CDR3 is TGTGCCAGCAGCGTAGGGATGAGACTCCTCTACAATGAGCAGTTCTTC. It translates to CASSVGMRLLYNEQFF.

This clonotype has only a few counts. The genes are TRBV6-1 and TRBJ1-5; D unclear. CDR3 length equals 13 residues. CDR1 is MNHNS, CDR2 SASEGT, per germline. V was shortened by 0 bases and J by 6 bases, with 6 bases between the two germline ends. The CDR3 sequence is CASSEAEVQPQHF. The CDR3 DNA is TGTGCCAGCAGTGAAGCGGAGGTTCAGCCCCAGCATTTT.

This clonotype was detected only a few times. This chain uses TRBV27 with TRBJ1-4, with 12 bases aligning to TRBD1. The CDR3 contains 17 residues. Germline V lookup: CDR1 MNHEY, CDR2 SMNVEV (reference sequence). Germline trimming cut 5 bases from V and 8 bases from J; bases unmatched to any gene: 12. The CDR3 nucleotides are TGTGCCAGCAGTCCAGAGGGGACAGGGGGCGCCGAGGAAAAACTGTTTTTT. Residues: CASSPEGTGGAEEKLFF.

This clonotype was detected ten times or more. The rearrangement joins TRBV5-1 to TRBJ2-3; a weak D match, TRBD2 (6 bases). Germline CDR1 and CDR2: SGHRS and YFSETQ. CDR3 length: 15 amino acids. Trimming left V 0 bases short and J 3 bases short, with 11 bases between. CDR3 in amino acids: CASSLATSPTDTQYF. CDR3 DNA sequence: TGCGCCAGCAGCTTGGCAACTAGCCCGACAGATACGCAGTATTTT.

In regard to this clonotype: The DNA is omitted, as the CDR3 cannot be located on it reliably, and the CDR3 follows TCRdb's listing. V gene TRBV5-1 combines with J gene TRBJ2-7; the table names TRBD1, a call not compared with the DNA. Germline assignment: CDR1 SGHRS and CDR2 YFSETQ. The CDR3 length equals 13 residues, ends included. The CDR3 loop reads CASSTSVSGEQYF.

CDR3: CASSLTTSALYEQYF. The DNA of the CDR3 is TGTGCCAGCAGCCTCACGACTAGCGCACTTTACGAGCAGTACTTC. V and J are TRBV28 and TRBJ2-7, with TRBD2 matching 8 bases. The CDR3 is 15 amino acids. The germline gives CDR1 MDHEN, CDR2 SYDVKM. Trimming took 6 bases from V and 4 from J; bases not matched to a gene: 11. Full variable domain (missing parts from reference TRBV28 and TRBJ2-7): DVKVTQSSRYLVKRTGEKVFLECVQDMDHENMFWYRQDPGLGLRLIYFSYDVKMKEKGDIPEGYSVSREKKERFSLILESASTNQTSMYLCASSLTTSALYEQYFGPGTRLTVT.

This clonotype was seen at least ten times. The gene calls are TRBV5-1 and TRBJ1-1; 7 bases fit TRBD1. Germline-derived CDR1 and CDR2 are SGHRS and YFSETQ. V gave up 1 base and J gave up 4 bases; unmatched junction bases: 4. This CDR3 spans 14 amino acids. CDR3 DNA: TGCGCCAGCAGCTTGCGTAGGGGGCCCACTGAAGCTTTCTTT. Its protein product is CASSLRRGPTEAFF.

This clonotype was observed at least ten times. The genes are TRBV5-8 and TRBJ1-6; perhaps TRBD1 as D (5 bases). This CDR3 region has 16 residues. V gave up 3 bases and J gave up 0 bases, with 10 bases separating them. Germline CDR1 SGHTS, CDR2 YDEGEE. The CDR3 coding sequence is TGTGCCAGCAGCTGGGGCGCTAGCTCCTATAATTCACCCCTCCACTTT. Protein sequence: CASSWGASSYNSPLHF.

This clonotype was counted at least ten times. The V and J genes are TRBV20-1 and TRBJ2-5; a possible D gene is TRBD1 (6 bases). CDR1 is DFQATT and CDR2 is SNEGSKA in the germline V gene (reference sequence). This CDR3 comprises 11 residues. The ends were cut back, 5 bases at V and 2 bases at J, with 6 bases in the middle. The DNA for the CDR3 is TGCAGTGCTGGACAGCAAGAGACCCAGTACTTC. This sequence encodes CSAGQQETQYF.

This chain uses TRBV2 with TRBJ1-5, with 7 bases aligning to TRBD1. Per germline, CDR1 SNHLY and CDR2 FYNNEI. The CDR3 is made up of 14 amino acids. The V segment lost 6 bases and the J segment 9 bases; nucleotides outside the gene matches: 11. DNA for the CDR3: TGTGCCAGCAGCTCGGGACAGCCATGGGGGCCCCAGCATTTT. Its protein is CASSSGQPWGPQHF.

The V call is TRBV12-3 or TRBV12-4, the J call TRBJ1-2; 10 bases agree with TRBD1. With V trimmed by 8 bases and J by 7 bases, 4 bases remained unmatched. The CDR3 is 12 amino acids. CDR3 in DNA: TGTGCCAGCGCGGGACAGGGGTTTGGCTACACCTTC. It yields the protein CASAGQGFGYTF.

This clonotype has a count of ten or more. V is TRBV30 and J is TRBJ1-2, with a possible D match to TRBD1 (5 bases). CDR1 and CDR2 from the germline V gene are GTSNPN and SVGIG (reference sequence). CDR3 length: 13 residues. The V and J ends lost 8 bases and 4 bases respectively, with 17 bases between them. The CDR3 spells CAGHPGRTYGYTF. DNA for the CDR3: TGTGCCGGTCATCCGGGACGGACCTATGGCTACACCTTC.

The sample holds many counts of this clonotype. The gene calls are TRBV28 and TRBJ2-5; D not resolved. Germline assignment: CDR1 MDHEN and CDR2 SYDVKM. The CDR3 is 15 residues long. V lost 6 bases and J 5 bases, leaving 19 bases between the germline ends. CDR3 nucleotide sequence: TGTGCCAGCAGCCCCCGTGGGCTAAGATACGAGACCCAGTACTTC. Translation gives CASSPRGLRYETQYF.

This clonotype was recorded at least ten times. CDR3 in DNA: TGTGCCAGCAGTTTAGCAACCGGGACAGGGGGCGGCGGGGAGCTGTTTTTT. It translates to CASSLATGTGGGGELFF. The V gene is TRBV7-3, the J gene TRBJ2-2; 12 bases are shared with TRBD1. The CDR3 sequence is 17 residues long. J was trimmed by 7 bases and V by 6 bases; bases with no gene match: 12. Germline loops: CDR1 SGHTA, CDR2 FQGTGA.

Comment on this clonotype: This may stem from a read error, because a much larger clone lies one nucleotide away. V usage is TRBV2 and J usage is TRBJ1-3; D unclear. The CDR3 consists of 13 residues. CDR1 SNHLY and CDR2 FYNNEI come from the germline V gene. The chain's CDR3 is CASTTNSGNTVYF. CDR3 in DNA: TGTGCCAGCACCACTAACTCTGGAAACACCGTATATTTT.

In the case of this clonotype: A much larger clone is a single base away; this may be a read error. This rearrangement joins TRBV7-3 to TRBJ2-3; D is unclear. Germline CDR1 is SGHTA and CDR2 is FQGTGA. This CDR3 region has 13 residues. Trimming cost V 4 bases and J 4 bases, with 9 bases left between them. CDR3 nucleotides: TGTGCCAGCAGCTCCGGGCCGTCAGATACGCAGTATTTT. Its translation is CASSSGPSDTQYF. Supplemented by reference TRBV7-3 and TRBJ2-3, the full variable domain reads GAGVSQTPSNKVTEKGKYVELRCDPISGHTALYWYRQSLGQGPEFLIYFQGTGAADDSGLPNDRFFAVRPEGSVSTLKIQRTERGDSAVYLCASSSGPSDTQYFGPGTRLTVL.

This clonotype was observed many times. The V call is TRBV12-3 or TRBV12-4, the J call TRBJ2-7, with no clear D. CDR3 size: 14 residues. V lost 6 bases and J 2 bases, leaving 14 bases between the germline ends. The DNA for the CDR3 is TGTGCCAGCAGCCCGACCGGTATAGCCTACGAGCAGTACTTC. Amino acids: CASSPTGIAYEQYF.

This clonotype was observed many times. The CDR3 region has the DNA TGTGCCAGCAGTTTGGGAGGGGCCCAACAAGAGACCCAGTACTTC. Its protein is CASSLGGAQQETQYF. The J gene is TRBJ2-5, the V gene TRBV28; 7 bases fit TRBD2. This CDR3 spans 15 amino acids. The V gene end was trimmed by 3 bases and the J gene end by 2 bases; junction bases not matched to a gene: 6. From germline, CDR1 is MDHEN and CDR2 SYDVKM.